This TCR beta chain was recovered during a study of blood T cell repertoires in COVID-19. The wider study: The United States, Italy and Spain provided the acute and convalescent COVID-19 samples. PBMCs, B-cell-depleted T cells, or T cells were the source of the cDNA or gDNA that made up the material.

From germline, CDR1 is SNHLY and CDR2 FYNNEI. This CDR3 comprises 13 residues. V lost 6 bases and J lost 4, with 13 bases in between. Authors' data handling: Reference gene primer amplification gave estimated nucleated cell counts. Assay: immunoSEQ multiplex PCR; the TCRdb copy retains only in-frame clones and omits some. The DNA gave D and trimming, while V, J and clone size come from that table. The data contain about 110,000 clones, approximately 80% of them singletons. This clone was detected once. The clonotype was recovered from a woman between 55 and 75 years old with acute or convalescent COVID-19. The sequencing sample was made of peripheral blood. V usage is TRBV2 and J usage is TRBJ2-7, with D perhaps matching TRBD2 (5 bases). The DNA for the CDR3 is TGTGCCAGCAGGGAGAGGACTGTATACGAGCAGTACTTC. Protein sequence: CASRERTVYEQYF. The full variable domain, completed using reference TRBV2 and TRBJ2-7, is EPEVTQTPSHQVTQMGQEVILRCVPISNHLYFYWYRQILGQKVEFLVSFYNNEISEKSEIFDDQFSVERPDGSNFTLKIRSTKLEDSAMYFCASRERTVYEQYFGPGTRLTVT.